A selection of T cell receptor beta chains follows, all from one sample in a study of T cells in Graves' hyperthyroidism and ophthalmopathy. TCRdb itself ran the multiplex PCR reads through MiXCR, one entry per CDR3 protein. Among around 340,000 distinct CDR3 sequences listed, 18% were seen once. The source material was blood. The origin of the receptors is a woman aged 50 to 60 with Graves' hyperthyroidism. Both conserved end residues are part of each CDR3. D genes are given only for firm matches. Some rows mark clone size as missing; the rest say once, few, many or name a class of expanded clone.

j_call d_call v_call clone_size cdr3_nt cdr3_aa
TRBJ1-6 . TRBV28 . TGTGCCAGCAGTCCTACAGGGATCGCTATGAATTCACCCCTCCACTTT CASSPTGIAMNSPLHF
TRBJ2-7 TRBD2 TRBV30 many TGTGCCTGGTACCGGGAGGGTAACGAGCAGTACTTC CAWYREGNEQYF
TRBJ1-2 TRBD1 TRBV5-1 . TGCGCCAGCAGCGTGAGCCGGGACAGGGCCCCCTATGGCTACACCTTC CASSVSRDRAPYGYTF
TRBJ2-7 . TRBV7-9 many TGTGCCAGCAGCTTAACAGGGGCGGGGGAGCAGTACTTC CASSLTGAGEQYF
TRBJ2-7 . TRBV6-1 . TGTGCCAGCCGGACCCAAATGGGATCCTACGAGCAGTACTTC CASRTQMGSYEQYF
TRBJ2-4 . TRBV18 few TGTGCCAGCTCACCGGGGAGATACGAGACTCTAGCCAAAAACATTCAGTACTTC CASSPGRYETLAKNIQYF
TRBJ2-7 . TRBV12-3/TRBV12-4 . TGTGCCAGCGGCGTCGACAGTTCCTACGAGCAGTACTTC CASGVDSSYEQYF
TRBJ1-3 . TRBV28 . TGTGCCAGCAGTTTGCCGGGGGGGGTGTCTGGAAACACCATATATTTT CASSLPGGVSGNTIYF
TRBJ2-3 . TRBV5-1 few TGCGCCAGCAGATCCGGGACTGTGCTGGGCACAGATACGCAGTATTTT CASRSGTVLGTDTQYF
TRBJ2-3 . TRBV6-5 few TGTGCCAGCAGTTATCGGGGGGCTTTGGATACGCAGTATTTT CASSYRGALDTQYF
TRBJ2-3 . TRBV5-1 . TGCGCCAGCAGCTTGGTTCCAGCTCCAGATACGCAGTATTTT CASSLVPAPDTQYF
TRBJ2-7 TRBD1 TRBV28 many TGTGCCAGCAGCTTTGGACAGGGGTTCAACGAGCAGTACTTC CASSFGQGFNEQYF
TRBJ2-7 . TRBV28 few TGTGCCAGCAACCCGGGGACGTTTTCCTACGAGCAGTACTTC CASNPGTFSYEQYF
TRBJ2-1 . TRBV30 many TGTGCCTGGAGTGAGATTAATGAGCAGTTCTTC CAWSEINEQFF
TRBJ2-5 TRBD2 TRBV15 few TGTGCCACCAGCAGGACTTATTTAACTAGCGGGGAGGAGACCCAGTACTTC CATSRTYLTSGEETQYF
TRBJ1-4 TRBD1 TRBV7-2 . TGTGCCAGCAGCCCCCAGACAGGGCGTAATGAAAAACTGTTTTTT CASSPQTGRNEKLFF
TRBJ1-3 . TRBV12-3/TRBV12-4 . TGTGCCAGCATCCGACAGGCTAACTCTGGAAACACCATATATTTT CASIRQANSGNTIYF
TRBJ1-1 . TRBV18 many TGTGCCAGCTCACCACCGACGGCGAACACTGAAGCTTTCTTT CASSPPTANTEAFF
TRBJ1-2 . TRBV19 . TGTGCCAGTAGTATGGCGGCGCCTGGCTACACCTTC CASSMAAPGYTF
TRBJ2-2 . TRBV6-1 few TGTGCCAGCAAAACCGGCAGGGGTTCGGGGGAGCTGTTTTTT CASKTGRGSGELFF
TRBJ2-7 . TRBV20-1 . TGCAGTGCTAGCGAATCCGGGGCCTTCTACGAGCAGTACTTC CSASESGAFYEQYF
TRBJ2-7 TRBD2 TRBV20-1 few TGCAGTGCTAGAGATGGGGGGACTAGCTACGAGCAGTACTTC CSARDGGTSYEQYF
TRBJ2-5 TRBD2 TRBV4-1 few TGCGCCAGCAGCCAAGAAGGGGCTAAATCGCTGCGGGGGGTGTGGGAGACCCAGTACTTC CASSQEGAKSLRGVWETQYF
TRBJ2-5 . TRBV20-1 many TGCAGTGCTAGATCCGGGCAGGCCCAAGAGACCCAGTACTTC CSARSGQAQETQYF
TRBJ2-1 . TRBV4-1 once TGCGCCAGCAGCCAAGATCAGGGGGGGCTCCACAATGAGCAGTTCTTC CASSQDQGGLHNEQFF
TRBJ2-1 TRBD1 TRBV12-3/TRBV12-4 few TGTGCCAGCAGTTTAGCGCTAGGGGGACAGGGAACTGAGCAGTTCTTC CASSLALGGQGTEQFF
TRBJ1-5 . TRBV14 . TGTGCCAGCCCTCTGTTTCGGGGTCGTAATAGCAATCAGCCCCAGCATTTT CASPLFRGRNSNQPQHF